What follows are 2 T cell receptor beta chains derived from one specimen sequenced in a study of cytomegalovirus exposure and HLA in healthy donors. The PCR was carried out with 60 Vbeta primers and 13 Jbeta primers. Some clones are missing from TCRdb's copy, which holds only in-frame ones; the method was immunoSEQ multiplex PCR. The table records 90,000 to 140,000 clones, about 78% of them present only once. Material: PBMCs. The receptors here all came from a man aged 30-40 years in good health and CMV-seronegative.

The chain recombines TRBV4-1 with TRBJ2-5; D remains unclear. The J call could be wrong; TRBJ2-7 is a better fit for the DNA end. The CDR3 consists of 15 residues. Germline-derived CDR1 and CDR2 are MGHRA and YSYEKL. The CDR3 region is CASSQALSDSYEQYF. CDR3 bases: TGCGCCAGCAGCCAAGCGCTGTCCGACTCCTACGAGCAGTACTTC.

The chain couples TRBV7-2 to TRBJ1-2; D gene ambiguous. CDR3 length equals 15 residues. V was clipped by 5 bases and J by 0 bases, with 13 bases between them. Per the germline V gene, CDR1 is SGHTA and CDR2 is FQGNSA. CDR3 in amino acids: CASSPRVSSNYGYTF. The CDR3 region has the DNA TGTGCCAGCAGCCCCCGGGTCTCATCTAACTATGGCTACACCTTC.